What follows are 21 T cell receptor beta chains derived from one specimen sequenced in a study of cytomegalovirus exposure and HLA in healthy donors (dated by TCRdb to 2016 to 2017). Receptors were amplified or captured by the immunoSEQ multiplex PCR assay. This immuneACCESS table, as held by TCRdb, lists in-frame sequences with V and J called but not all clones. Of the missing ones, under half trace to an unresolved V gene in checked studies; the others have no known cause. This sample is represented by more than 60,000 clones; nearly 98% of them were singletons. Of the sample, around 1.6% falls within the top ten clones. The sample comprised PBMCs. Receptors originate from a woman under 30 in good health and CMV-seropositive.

CDR3 residues: CASTSASAPLQNEQFF. The DNA for the CDR3 is TGTGCCAGCACTAGCGCTAGCGCCCCGCTGCAAAATGAGCAGTTCTTC. The rearrangement joins TRBV5-8 to TRBJ2-1; a possible D gene is TRBD2 (6 bases). The ends were cut back, 6 bases at V and 7 bases at J, with 23 bases in the middle. The CDR3 extends over 16 amino acids. Germline loops: CDR1 SGHTS, CDR2 YDEGEE. Based on the CDR3 plus reference TRBV5-8 and TRBJ2-1, the full variable domain is EAGVTQSPTHLIKTRGQQATLRCSPISGHTSVYWYQQALGLGLQFLLWYDEGEERNRGNFPPRFSGRQFPNYSSELNVNALELEDSALYLCASTSASAPLQNEQFFGPGTRLTVL.

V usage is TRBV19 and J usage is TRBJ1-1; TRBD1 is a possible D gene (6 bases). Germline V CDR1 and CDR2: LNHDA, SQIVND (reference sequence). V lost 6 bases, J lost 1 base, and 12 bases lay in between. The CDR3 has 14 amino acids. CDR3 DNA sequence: TGTGCCAGTAGCCTTACGACAGGGAACACTGAAGCTTTCTTT. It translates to CASSLTTGNTEAFF.

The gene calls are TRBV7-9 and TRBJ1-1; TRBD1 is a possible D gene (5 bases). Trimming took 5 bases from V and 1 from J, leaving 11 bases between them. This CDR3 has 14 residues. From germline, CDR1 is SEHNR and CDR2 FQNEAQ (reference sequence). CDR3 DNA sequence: TGTGCCAGCAGCGTCAGGGCCTCGAACACTGAAGCTTTCTTT. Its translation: CASSVRASNTEAFF. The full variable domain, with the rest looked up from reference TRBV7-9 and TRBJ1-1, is DTGVSQNPRHKITKRGQNVTFRCDPISEHNRLYWYRQTLGQGPEFLTYFQNEAQLEKSRLLSDRFSAERPKGSFSTLEIQRTEQGDSAMYLCASSVRASNTEAFFGQGTRLTVV.

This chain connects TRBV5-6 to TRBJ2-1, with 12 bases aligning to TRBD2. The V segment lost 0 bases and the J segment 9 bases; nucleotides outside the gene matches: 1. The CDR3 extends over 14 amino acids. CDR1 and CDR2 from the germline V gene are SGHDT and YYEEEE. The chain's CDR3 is CASSLEGLAGEQFF. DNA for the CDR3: TGTGCCAGCAGCTTGGAGGGACTAGCGGGTGAGCAGTTCTTC.

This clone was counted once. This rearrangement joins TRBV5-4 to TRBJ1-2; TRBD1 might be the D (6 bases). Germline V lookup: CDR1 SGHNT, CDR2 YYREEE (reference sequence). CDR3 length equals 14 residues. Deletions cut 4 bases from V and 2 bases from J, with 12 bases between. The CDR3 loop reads CASSVPTGNYGYTF. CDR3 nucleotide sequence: TGTGCCAGCAGCGTCCCCACAGGGAACTATGGCTACACCTTC.

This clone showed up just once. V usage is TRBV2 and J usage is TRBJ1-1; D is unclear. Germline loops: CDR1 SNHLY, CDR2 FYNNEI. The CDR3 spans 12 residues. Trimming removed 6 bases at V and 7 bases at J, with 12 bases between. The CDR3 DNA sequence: TGTGCCAGCAGAAACCAACGAGGTGAAGCTTTCTTT. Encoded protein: CASRNQRGEAFF.

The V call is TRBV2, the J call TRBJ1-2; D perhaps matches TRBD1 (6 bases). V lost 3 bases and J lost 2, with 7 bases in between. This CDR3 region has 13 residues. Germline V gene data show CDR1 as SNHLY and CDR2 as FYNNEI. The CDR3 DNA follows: TGTGCCAGCAGTGATGGACAGAACTATGGCTACACCTTC. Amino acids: CASSDGQNYGYTF.

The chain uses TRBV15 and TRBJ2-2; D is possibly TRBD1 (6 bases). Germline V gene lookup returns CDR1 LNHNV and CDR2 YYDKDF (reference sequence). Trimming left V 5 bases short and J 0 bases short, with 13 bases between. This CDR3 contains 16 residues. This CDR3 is CATSGPTGPNTGELFF. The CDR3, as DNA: TGTGCCACCAGCGGACCGACAGGACCGAACACCGGGGAGCTGTTTTTT.

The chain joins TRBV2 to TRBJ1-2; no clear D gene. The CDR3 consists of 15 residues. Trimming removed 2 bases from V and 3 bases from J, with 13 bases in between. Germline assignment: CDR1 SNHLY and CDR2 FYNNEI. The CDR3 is CASSERGSLDYGYTF. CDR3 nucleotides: TGTGCCAGCAGTGAACGAGGTTCGCTCGACTATGGCTACACCTTC.

CDR3 sequence reads: CASSLTSGKGGTQYF. Written as DNA, the CDR3 is TGTGCCAGCAGCCTCACTAGCGGGAAAGGGGGTACGCAGTATTTT. The chain is built from TRBV27 and TRBJ2-3, with TRBD2 identical over 10 bases. CDR3 length: 15 residues. Germline V lookup: CDR1 MNHEY, CDR2 SMNVEV (reference sequence). Germline trimming cut 6 bases from V and 8 bases from J; bases unmatched to any gene: 11.

Here the CDR3 DNA reads TGTGCCAGCAGTAAAATAGGACAGGCATTAGGGTACTATGGCTACACCTTC. Its protein product is CASSKIGQALGYYGYTF. The V gene is TRBV28, the J gene TRBJ1-2, with TRBD1 matching over 7 bases. This CDR3 is 17 amino acids long. Germline trimming cut 5 bases from V and 3 bases from J; bases unmatched to any gene: 15. Germline-derived CDR1 and CDR2 are MDHEN and SYDVKM.

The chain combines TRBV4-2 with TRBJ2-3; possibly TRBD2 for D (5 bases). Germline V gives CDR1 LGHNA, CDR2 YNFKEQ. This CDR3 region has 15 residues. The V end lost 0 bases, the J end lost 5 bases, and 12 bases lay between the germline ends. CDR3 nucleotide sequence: TGTGCCAGCAGCCAAGATTATCGGGGTCAAGATACGCAGTATTTT. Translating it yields CASSQDYRGQDTQYF.

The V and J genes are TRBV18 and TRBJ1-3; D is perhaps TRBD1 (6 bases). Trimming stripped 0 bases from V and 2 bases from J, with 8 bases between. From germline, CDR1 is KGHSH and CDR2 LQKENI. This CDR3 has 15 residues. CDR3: CASSPPPGAGNTIYF. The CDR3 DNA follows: TGTGCCAGCTCACCACCCCCAGGGGCTGGAAACACCATATATTTT.

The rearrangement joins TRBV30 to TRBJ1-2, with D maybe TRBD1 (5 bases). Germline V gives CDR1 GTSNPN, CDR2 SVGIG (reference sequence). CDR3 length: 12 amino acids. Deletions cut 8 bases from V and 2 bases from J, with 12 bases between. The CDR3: CAGGGTNYGYTF. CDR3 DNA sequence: TGTGCCGGGGGGGGGACCAACTATGGCTACACCTTC.

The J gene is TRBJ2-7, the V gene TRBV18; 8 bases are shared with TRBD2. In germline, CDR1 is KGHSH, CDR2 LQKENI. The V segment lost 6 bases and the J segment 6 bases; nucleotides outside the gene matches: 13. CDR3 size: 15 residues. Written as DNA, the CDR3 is TGTGCCAGCTCCACCAGGAAACAAAGCGGGAGCGAGCAGTACTTC. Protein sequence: CASSTRKQSGSEQYF. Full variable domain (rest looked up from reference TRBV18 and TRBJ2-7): NAGVMQNPRHLVRRRGQEARLRCSPMKGHSHVYWYRQLPEEGLKFMVYLQKENIIDESGMPKERFSAEFPKEGPSILRIQQVVRGDSAAYFCASSTRKQSGSEQYFGPGTRLTVT.

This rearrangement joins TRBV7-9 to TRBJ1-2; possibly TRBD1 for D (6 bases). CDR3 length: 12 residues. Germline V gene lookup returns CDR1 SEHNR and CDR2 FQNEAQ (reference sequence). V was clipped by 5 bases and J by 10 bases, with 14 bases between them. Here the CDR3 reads CASSQGMWDYTF. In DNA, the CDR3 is TGTGCCAGCAGCCAGGGGATGTGGGACTACACCTTC. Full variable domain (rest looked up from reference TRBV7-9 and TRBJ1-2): DTGVSQNPRHKITKRGQNVTFRCDPISEHNRLYWYRQTLGQGPEFLTYFQNEAQLEKSRLLSDRFSAERPKGSFSTLEIQRTEQGDSAMYLCASSQGMWDYTFGSGTRLTVV.

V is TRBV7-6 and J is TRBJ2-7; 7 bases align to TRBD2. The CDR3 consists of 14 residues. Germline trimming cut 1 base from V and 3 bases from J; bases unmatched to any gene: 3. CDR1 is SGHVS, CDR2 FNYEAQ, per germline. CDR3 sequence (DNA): TGTGCCAGCAGCTTAGGGCGGGAGTTCTACGAGCAGTACTTC. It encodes CASSLGREFYEQYF.

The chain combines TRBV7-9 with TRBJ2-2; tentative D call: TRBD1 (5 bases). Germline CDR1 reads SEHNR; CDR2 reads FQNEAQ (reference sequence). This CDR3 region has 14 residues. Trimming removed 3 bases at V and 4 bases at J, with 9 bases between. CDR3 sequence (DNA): TGTGCCAGCAGCTTGAGTAGGGGCACCGGGGAGCTGTTTTTT. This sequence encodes CASSLSRGTGELFF.

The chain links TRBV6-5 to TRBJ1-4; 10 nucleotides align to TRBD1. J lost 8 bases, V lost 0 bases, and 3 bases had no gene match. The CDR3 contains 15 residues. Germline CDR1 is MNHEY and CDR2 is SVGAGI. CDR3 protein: CASSYSGTGEEKLFF. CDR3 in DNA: TGTGCCAGCAGTTACTCTGGGACAGGGGAGGAAAAACTGTTTTTT.

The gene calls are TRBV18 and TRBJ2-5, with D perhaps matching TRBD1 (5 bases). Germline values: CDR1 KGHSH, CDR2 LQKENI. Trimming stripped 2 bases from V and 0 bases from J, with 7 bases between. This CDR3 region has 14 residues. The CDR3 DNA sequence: TGTGCCAGCTCACCATCAGGGAACCAAGAGACCCAGTACTTC. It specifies CASSPSGNQETQYF. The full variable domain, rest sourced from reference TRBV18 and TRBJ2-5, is NAGVMQNPRHLVRRRGQEARLRCSPMKGHSHVYWYRQLPEEGLKFMVYLQKENIIDESGMPKERFSAEFPKEGPSILRIQQVVRGDSAAYFCASSPSGNQETQYFGPGTRLLVL.

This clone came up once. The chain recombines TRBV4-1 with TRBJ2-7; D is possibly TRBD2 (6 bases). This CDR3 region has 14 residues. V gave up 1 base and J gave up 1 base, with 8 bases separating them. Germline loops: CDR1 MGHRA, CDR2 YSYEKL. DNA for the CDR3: TGCGCCAGCAGCCAAGTCGGGAGTTCCTACGAGCAGTACTTC. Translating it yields CASSQVGSSYEQYF.